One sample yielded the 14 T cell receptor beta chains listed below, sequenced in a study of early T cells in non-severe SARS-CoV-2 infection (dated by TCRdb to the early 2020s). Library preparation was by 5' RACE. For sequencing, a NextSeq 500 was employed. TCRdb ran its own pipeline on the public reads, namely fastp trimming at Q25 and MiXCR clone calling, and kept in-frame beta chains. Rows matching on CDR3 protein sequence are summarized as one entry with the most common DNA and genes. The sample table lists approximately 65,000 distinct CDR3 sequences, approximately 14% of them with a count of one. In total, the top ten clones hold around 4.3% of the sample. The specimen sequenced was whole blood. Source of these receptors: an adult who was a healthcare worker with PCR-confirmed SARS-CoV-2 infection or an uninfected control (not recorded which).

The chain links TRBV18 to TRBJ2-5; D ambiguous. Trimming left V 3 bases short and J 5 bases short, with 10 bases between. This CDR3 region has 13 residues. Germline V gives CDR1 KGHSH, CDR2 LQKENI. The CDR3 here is CASSPSVRETQYF. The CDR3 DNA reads TGTGCCAGCTCACCTTCAGTACGTGAGACCCAGTACTTC. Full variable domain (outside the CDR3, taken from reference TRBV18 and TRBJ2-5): NAGVMQNPRHLVRRRGQEARLRCSPMKGHSHVYWYRQLPEEGLKFMVYLQKENIIDESGMPKERFSAEFPKEGPSILRIQQVVRGDSAAYFCASSPSVRETQYFGPGTRLLVL.

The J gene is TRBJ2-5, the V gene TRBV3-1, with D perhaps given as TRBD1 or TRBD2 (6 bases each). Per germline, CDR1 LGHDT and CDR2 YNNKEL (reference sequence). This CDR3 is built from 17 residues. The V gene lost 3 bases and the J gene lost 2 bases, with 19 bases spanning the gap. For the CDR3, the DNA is TGTGCCAGCAGCCAGGGGGGCCCTTGGGACCCACAAGAGACCCAGTACTTC. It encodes CASSQGGPWDPQETQYF.

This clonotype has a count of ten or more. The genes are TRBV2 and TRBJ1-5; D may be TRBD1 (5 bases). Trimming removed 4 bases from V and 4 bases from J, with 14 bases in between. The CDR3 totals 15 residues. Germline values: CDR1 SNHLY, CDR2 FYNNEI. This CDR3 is CASSVSEGVNQPQHF. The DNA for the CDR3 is TGTGCCAGCAGTGTATCGGAAGGGGTAAATCAGCCCCAGCATTTT. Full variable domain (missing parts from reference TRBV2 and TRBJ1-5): EPEVTQTPSHQVTQMGQEVILRCVPISNHLYFYWYRQILGQKVEFLVSFYNNEISEKSEIFDDQFSVERPDGSNFTLKIRSTKLEDSAMYFCASSVSEGVNQPQHFGDGTRLSIL.

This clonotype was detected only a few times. The DNA for the CDR3 is TGCGCCAGCAGCCACCTGAAAGAGGTCAATGAGCAGTTCTTC. Amino acids: CASSHLKEVNEQFF. The chain couples TRBV4-3 to TRBJ2-1; D remains ambiguous. V lost 3 bases to trimming and J lost 6 bases, with 12 bases between them. Germline V gene data show CDR1 as LGHNA and CDR2 as YSLEER. This CDR3 has 14 residues.

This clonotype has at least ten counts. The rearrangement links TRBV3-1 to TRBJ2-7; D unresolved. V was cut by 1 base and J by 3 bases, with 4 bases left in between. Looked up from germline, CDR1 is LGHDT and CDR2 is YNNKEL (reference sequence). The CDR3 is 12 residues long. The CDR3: CASSQVIYEQYF. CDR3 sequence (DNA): TGTGCCAGCAGCCAAGTTATCTACGAGCAGTACTTC.

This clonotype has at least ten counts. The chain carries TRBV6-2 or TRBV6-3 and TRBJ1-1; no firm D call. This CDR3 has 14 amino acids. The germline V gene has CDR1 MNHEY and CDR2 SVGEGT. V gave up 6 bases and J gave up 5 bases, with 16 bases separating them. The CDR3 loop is CASSQDPGRTEAFF. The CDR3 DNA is TGTGCCAGCAGCCAGGACCCTGGGCGTACTGAAGCTTTCTTT.

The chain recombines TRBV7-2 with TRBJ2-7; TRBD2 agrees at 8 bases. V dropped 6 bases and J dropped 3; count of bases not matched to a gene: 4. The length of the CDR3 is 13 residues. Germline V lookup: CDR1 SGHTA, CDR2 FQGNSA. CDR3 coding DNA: TGTGCCAGCAGGATTAGCGGGGACTACGAGCAGTACTTC. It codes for CASRISGDYEQYF.

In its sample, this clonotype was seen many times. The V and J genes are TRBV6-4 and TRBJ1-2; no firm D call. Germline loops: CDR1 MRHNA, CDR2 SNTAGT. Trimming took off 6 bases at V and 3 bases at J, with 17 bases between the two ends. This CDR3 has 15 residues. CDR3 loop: CASSHPARWDYGYTF. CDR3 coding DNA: TGTGCCAGCAGCCACCCGGCCAGGTGGGACTATGGCTACACCTTC.

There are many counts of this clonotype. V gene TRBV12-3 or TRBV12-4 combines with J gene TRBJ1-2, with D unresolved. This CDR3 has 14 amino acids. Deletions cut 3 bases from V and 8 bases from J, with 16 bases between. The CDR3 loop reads CASSLTFSPWGYTF. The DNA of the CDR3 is TGTGCCAGCAGTTTGACATTTTCCCCATGGGGCTACACCTTC.

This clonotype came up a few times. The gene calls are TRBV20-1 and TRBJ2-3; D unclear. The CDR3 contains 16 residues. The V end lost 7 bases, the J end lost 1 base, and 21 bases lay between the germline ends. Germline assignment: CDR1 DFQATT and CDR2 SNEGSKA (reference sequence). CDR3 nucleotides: TGCAGTGTCTTGGCCGGCAGATCGGCTGGCACAGATACGCAGTATTTT. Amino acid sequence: CSVLAGRSAGTDTQYF.

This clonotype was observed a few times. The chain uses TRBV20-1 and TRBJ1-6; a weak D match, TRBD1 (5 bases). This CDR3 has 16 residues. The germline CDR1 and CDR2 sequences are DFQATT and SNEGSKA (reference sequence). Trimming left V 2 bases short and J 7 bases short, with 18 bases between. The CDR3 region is CSARPIGESINSPLHF. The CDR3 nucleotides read TGCAGTGCTAGACCCATAGGGGAATCAATCAATTCACCCCTCCACTTT.

CDR3 amino acids: CASSYPDRRDSSYEQYF. CDR3 sequence (DNA): TGTGCCAGCAGTTACCCCGACAGGCGTGATAGCTCCTACGAGCAGTACTTC. The rearrangement links TRBV6-2 or TRBV6-3 to TRBJ2-7; D perhaps matches TRBD1 (6 bases). Germline-derived CDR1 and CDR2 are MNHEY and SVGEGT. This CDR3 has 17 amino acids. Trimming removed 2 bases at V and 0 bases at J, with 17 bases between.

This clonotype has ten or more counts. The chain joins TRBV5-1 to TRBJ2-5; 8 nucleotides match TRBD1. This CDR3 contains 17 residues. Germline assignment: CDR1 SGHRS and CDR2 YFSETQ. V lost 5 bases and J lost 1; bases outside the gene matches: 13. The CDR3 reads CASRPGTGFPSQETQYF. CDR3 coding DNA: TGCGCCAGCAGGCCCGGGACAGGATTTCCAAGCCAAGAGACCCAGTACTTC.

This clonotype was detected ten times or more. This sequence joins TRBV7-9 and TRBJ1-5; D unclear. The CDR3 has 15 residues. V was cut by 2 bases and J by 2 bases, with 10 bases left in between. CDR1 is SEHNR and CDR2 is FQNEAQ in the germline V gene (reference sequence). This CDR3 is CASSLWREGNQPQHF. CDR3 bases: TGTGCCAGCAGCTTATGGAGGGAGGGCAATCAGCCCCAGCATTTT.